This TCR beta chain stems from a study of Graves' ophthalmopathy and Graves' hyperthyroidism. The authors amplified TCR beta CDR3 regions, and they did so from RNA transcripts for repertoire sequencing. Investigators did first-round RT-PCR with HTBI primers, then second-round multiplex PCR. TCRdb redid the calling of the multiplex PCR reads with MiXCR, one entry per CDR3 protein. This sample has 580,000 or so distinct CDR3 sequences, with about 35% found just once. There are a few counts of this clonotype. The material sequenced was peripheral blood or thyroid tissue (not recorded which). The TCR was taken from an adult man with Graves' hyperthyroidism.

Written as DNA, the CDR3 is TGTGCCAGCAGCTTAGTTTTCCCTAATTCACCCCTCCACTTT. It yields the protein CASSLVFPNSPLHF. J is TRBJ1-6 and V is TRBV11-2, with D uncertain. CDR1 and CDR2 from the germline V gene are SGHAT and FQNNGV. This CDR3 is 14 amino acids long. V lost 1 base, J lost 6 bases, and 7 bases lay in between.